This TCR beta chain came from a study of OX40 agonist ivuxolimab in advanced cancers. Whole-study context: Among those treated, three patients had partial responses, one with hepatocellular carcinoma and two with cutaneous melanoma.

Comment on this clone: Its target is not known.

This CDR3 has 14 residues. Germline CDR1 GTSNPN, CDR2 SVGIG (reference sequence). V gave up 0 bases and J gave up 0 bases, with 8 bases separating them. Study-wide results and limits: Part of the nonresponder group also had normalized T-cell clonal expansion that was low.

People who had autoimmune disease history or systemic immunosuppression were excluded. Here immunoSEQ multiplex PCR was the method, and the copy in TCRdb shows in-frame clones only, minus some. The sample holds around 73,000 clones; approximately 90% are singletons and the top ten take approximately 11%. The source material was CD4+ or CD8+ T cells sorted from blood, sampled in a trial of the OX40 agonist ivuxolimab. The rearrangement joins TRBV30 to TRBJ1-1; D ambiguous. The receptor comes from an adult with an advanced solid tumor such as melanoma, head and neck, liver or kidney cancer. The CDR3 DNA reads TGTGCCTGGAGTGTCACACCGATGAACACTGAAGCTTTCTTT. Translating it yields CAWSVTPMNTEAFF. Supplemented by reference TRBV30 and TRBJ1-1, the full variable domain reads SQTIHQWPATLVQPVGSPLSLECTVEGTSNPNLYWYRQAAGRGLQLLFYSVGIGQISSEVPQNLSASRPQDRQFILSSKKLLLSDSGFYLCAWSVTPMNTEAFFGQGTRLTVV.